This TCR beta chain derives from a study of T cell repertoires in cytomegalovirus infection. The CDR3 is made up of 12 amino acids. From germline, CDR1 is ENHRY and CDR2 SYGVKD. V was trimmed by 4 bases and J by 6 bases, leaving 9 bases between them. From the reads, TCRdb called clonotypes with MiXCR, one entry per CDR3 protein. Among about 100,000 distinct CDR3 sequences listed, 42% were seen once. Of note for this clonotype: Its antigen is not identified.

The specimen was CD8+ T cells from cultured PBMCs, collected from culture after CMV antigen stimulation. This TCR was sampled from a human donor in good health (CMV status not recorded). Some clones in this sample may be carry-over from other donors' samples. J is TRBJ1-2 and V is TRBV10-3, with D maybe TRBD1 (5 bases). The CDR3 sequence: CAISGAGDGYTF. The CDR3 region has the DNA TGTGCCATCAGTGGAGCGGGGGATGGCTACACCTTC.